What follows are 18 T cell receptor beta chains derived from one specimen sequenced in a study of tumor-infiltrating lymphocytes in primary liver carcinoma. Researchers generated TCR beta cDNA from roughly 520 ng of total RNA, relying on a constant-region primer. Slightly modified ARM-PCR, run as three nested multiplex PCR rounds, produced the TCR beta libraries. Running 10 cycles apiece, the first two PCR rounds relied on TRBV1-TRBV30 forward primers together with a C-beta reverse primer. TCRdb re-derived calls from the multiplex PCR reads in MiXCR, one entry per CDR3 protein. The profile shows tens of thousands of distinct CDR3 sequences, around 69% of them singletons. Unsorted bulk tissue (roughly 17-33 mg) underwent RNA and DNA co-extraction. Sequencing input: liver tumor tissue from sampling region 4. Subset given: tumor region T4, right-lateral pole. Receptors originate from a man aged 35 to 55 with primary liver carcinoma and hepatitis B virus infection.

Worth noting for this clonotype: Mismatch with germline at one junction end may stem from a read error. CDR3 protein: CANSLTDTGELFF. The CDR3, as DNA: TGTGCCAACAGCCTGACGGACACAGGGGAGCTGTTTTTT. This rearrangement joins TRBV11-2 to TRBJ2-2; D is possibly TRBD1 (5 bases). The CDR3 consists of 13 residues. In germline, CDR1 is SGHAT, CDR2 FQNNGV.

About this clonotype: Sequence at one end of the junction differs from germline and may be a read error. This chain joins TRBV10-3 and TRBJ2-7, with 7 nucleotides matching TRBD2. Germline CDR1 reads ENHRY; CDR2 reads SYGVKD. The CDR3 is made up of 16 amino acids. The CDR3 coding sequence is TGTGCTATCAGTGGGAGGCTAGCGGACCGTCGGAACGAGCAGTACTTC. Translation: CAISGRLADRRNEQYF.

The CDR3 loop reads CGGSLVTDSYNEQFF. The CDR3, as DNA: TGTGGCGGCAGCTTAGTCACAGACTCCTACAATGAGCAGTTCTTC. The chain links TRBV11-2 to TRBJ2-1; D is ambiguous. Germline V CDR1 and CDR2: SGHAT, FQNNGV. This CDR3 spans 15 amino acids.

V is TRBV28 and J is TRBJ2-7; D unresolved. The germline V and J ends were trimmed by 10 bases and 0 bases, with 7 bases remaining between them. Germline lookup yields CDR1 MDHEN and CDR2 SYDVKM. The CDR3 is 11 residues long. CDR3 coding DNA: TGTGCCAACAGCAGCTCCTACGAGCAGTACTTC. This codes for CANSSSYEQYF.

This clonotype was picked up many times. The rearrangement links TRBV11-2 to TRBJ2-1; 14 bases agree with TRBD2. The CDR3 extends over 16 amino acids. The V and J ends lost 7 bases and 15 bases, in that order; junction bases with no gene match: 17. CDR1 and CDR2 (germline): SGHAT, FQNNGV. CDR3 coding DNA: TGTGCCAGCAACTACTCTTCGACTAGCGGGAGGGGAGGCGGGTTCTTC. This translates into CASNYSSTSGRGGGFF.

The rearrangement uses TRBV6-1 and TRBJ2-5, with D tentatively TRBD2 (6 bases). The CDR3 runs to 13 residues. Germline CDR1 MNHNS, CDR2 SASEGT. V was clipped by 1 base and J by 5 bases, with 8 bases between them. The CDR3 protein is CASSEVRGETQYF. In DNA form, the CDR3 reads TGTGCCAGCAGTGAAGTTCGGGGGGAGACCCAGTACTTC.

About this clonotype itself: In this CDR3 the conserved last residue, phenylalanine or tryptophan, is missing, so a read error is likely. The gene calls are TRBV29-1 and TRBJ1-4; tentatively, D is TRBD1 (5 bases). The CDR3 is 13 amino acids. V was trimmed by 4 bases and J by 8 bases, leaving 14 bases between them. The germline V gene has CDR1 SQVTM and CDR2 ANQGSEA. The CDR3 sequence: CSVVMVEGEKLFS. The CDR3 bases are TGCAGCGTTGTGATGGTAGAGGGGGAAAAACTGTTTTCC.

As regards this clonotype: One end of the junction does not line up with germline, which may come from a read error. The CDR3 here is CASTLAWRTSEHFTYEQYF. The CDR3 DNA is TGTGCCAGCACCTTAGCATGGCGGACTAGCGAGCACTTTACCTACGAGCAGTACTTC. This chain uses TRBV11-2 with TRBJ2-7, with TRBD2 matching 9 bases. In germline, CDR1 is SGHAT, CDR2 FQNNGV. The CDR3 length is 19 residues.

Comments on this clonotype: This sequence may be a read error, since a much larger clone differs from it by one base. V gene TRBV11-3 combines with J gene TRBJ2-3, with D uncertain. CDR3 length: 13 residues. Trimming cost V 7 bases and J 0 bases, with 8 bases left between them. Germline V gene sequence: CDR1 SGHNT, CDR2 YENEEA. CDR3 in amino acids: CASNQISTDTQYF. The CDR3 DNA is TGTGCCAGCAACCAAATAAGCACAGATACGCAGTATTTT.

The chain's CDR3 is CASSLVSVQPQHF. Written as DNA, the CDR3 is TGTGCCAGCAGTTTAGTAAGTGTTCAACCCCAGCATTTT. This chain uses TRBV12-3 or TRBV12-4 with TRBJ1-5; D remains unclear. With 1 base removed from V and 10 bases from J, the gap between germline ends came to 11 bases. This CDR3 is 13 amino acids long.

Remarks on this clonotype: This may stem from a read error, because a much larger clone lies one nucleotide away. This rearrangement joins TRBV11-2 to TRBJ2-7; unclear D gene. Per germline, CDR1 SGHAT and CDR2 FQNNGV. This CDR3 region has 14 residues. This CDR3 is CASRLTDNAYEQYF. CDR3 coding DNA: TGTGCCAGCCGCTTAACTGACAATGCCTACGAGCAGTACTTC. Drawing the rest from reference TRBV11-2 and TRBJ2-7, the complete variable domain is EAGVAQSPRYKIIEKRQSVAFWCNPISGHATLYWYQQILGQGPKLLIQFQNNGVVDDSQLPKDRFSAERLKGVDSTLKIQPAKLEDSAVYLCASRLTDNAYEQYFGPGTRLTVT.

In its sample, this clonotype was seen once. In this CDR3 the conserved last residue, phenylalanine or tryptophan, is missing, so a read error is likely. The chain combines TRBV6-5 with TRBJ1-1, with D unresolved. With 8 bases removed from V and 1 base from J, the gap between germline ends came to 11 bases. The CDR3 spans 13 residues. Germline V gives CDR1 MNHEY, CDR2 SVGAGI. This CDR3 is CASCLVWNTEAFL. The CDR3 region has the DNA TGTGCCAGCTGTTTAGTGTGGAACACTGAAGCTTTCCTT.

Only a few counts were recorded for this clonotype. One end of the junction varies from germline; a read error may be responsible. CDR3 sequence reads: CAISQPGKSEQYF. The CDR3 region has the DNA TGCGCCATCAGCCAACCGGGAAAGTCCGAGCAGTACTTC. This chain joins TRBV4-3 and TRBJ2-7, with D tentatively TRBD2 (5 bases). This CDR3 spans 13 amino acids. CDR1 is LGHNA, CDR2 YSLEER, per germline.

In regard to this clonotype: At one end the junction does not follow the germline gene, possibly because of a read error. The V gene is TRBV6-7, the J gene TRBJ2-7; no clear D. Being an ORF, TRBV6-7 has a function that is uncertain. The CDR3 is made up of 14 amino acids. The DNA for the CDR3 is TGTGCCAGCAGTTACTCCGAAAGTAGCTACGAGCAGTGCTTC. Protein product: CASSYSESSYEQCF.

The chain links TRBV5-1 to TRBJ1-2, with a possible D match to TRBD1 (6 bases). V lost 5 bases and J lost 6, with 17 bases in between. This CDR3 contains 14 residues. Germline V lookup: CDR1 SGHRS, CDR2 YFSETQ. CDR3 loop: CASSPWTVGDGYTF. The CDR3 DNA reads TGCGCCAGCAGTCCATGGACAGTGGGCGATGGCTACACCTTC.

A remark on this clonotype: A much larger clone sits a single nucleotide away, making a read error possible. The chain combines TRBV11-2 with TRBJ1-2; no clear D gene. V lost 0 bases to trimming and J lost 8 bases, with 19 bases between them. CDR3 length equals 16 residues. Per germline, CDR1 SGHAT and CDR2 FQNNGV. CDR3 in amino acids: CASSLDSIAYSRGYTF. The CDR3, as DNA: TGTGCCAGCAGCTTAGATTCGATAGCCTATTCTCGAGGCTACACCTTC.

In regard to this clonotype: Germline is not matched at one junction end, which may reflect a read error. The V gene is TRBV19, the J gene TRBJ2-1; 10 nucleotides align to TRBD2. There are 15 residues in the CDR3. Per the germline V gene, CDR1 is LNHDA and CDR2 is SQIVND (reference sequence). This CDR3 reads CAGSNSGRNYNEQFF. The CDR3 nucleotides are TGTGCCGGTAGTAATAGCGGGAGGAACTACAATGAGCAGTTCTTC. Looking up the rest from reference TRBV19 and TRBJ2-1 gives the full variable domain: DGGITQSPKYLFRKEGQNVTLSCEQNLNHDAMYWYRQDPGQGLRLIYYSQIVNDFQKGDIAEGYSVSREKKESFPLTVTSAQKNPTAFYLCAGSNSGRNYNEQFFGPGTRLTVL.

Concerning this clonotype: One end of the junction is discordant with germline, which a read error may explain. The CDR3 protein is CASSGHAEVETQYF. The CDR3, as DNA: TGTGCCAGCAGTGGACATGCGGAGGTGGAGACCCAGTACTTT. The chain joins TRBV11-1 to TRBJ2-3; tentatively, D is TRBD1 or TRBD2 (5 bases each). This CDR3 comprises 14 residues. The germline CDR1 and CDR2 sequences are SGHAT and FQDESV (reference sequence).